This T cell receptor beta chain came from a study of low-dose radiotherapy and immunotherapy resistance in tumors. From germline, CDR1 is SNHLY and CDR2 FYNNEI. The CDR3 has 16 amino acids. With V trimmed by 6 bases and J by 10 bases, 10 bases remained unmatched. With TRAV- and TRBV-specific primers, first-strand cDNA was made, covering the alpha and beta chains. PCR amplification of the TCRs was performed with Phusion for 20 PCR cycles, and it relied on a constant-region primer together with a V-primer adapter. Each CDR3 protein gets one entry after TCRdb re-called the reads with MiXCR. The table shows more than 50,000 distinct CDR3 sequences, with roughly 24% occurring only once. Indicated time point: before trial treatment. Donors received a regimen that comprised nivolumab, ipilimumab, aspirin, low-dose cyclophosphamide and low-dose radiotherapy. Eligibility required advanced solid tumors lacking tumor-infiltrating lymphocytes.

Many counts were recorded for this clonotype. The sample consisted of PBMCs, taken before treatment. The receptor was derived from a male donor with prostate cancer. This chain joins TRBV2 and TRBJ2-1; 15 bases agree with TRBD2. CDR3 DNA: TGTGCCAGCAGGAAAGGACTAGCGGGAGGGCCGAGAGAGCAGTTCTTC. This translates into CASRKGLAGGPREQFF.